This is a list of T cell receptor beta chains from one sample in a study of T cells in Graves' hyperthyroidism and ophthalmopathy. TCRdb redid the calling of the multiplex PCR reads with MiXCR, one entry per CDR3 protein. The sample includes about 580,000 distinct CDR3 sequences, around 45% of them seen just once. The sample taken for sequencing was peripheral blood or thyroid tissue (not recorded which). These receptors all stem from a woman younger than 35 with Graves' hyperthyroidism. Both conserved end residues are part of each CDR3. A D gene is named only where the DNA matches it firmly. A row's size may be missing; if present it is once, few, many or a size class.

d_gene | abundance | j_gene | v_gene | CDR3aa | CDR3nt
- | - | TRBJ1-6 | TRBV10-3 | CAISESGQNSPLHF | TGTGCCATCAGTGAGTCGGGTCAGAATTCACCCCTCCACTTT
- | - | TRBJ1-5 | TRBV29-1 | CSVVPGGNQPQHF | TGCAGCGTTGTGCCGGGGGGCAATCAGCCCCAGCATTTT
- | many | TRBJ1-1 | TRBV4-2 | CASSQGSAGTEAFF | TGTGCCAGCAGCCAAGGTAGCGCGGGCACTGAAGCTTTCTTT
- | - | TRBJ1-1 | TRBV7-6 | CASSPGTSPITEAFF | TGTGCCAGCAGCCCCGGGACGAGTCCGATCACTGAAGCTTTCTTT
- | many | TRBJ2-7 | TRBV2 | CASRDSSAEQYF | TGTGCCAGCAGGGACTCGTCGGCCGAGCAGTACTTC
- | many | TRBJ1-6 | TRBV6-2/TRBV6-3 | CASSYAGGRNNSPLHF | TGTGCCAGCAGTTATGCGGGGGGCAGAAATAATTCACCCCTCCACTTT
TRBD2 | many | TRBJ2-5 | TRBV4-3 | CASSPGLAAQETQYF | TGCGCCAGCAGCCCGGGACTAGCGGCCCAAGAGACCCAGTACTTC
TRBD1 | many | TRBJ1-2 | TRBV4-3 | CASSQDLIWDRGIGGYTF | TGCGCCAGCAGCCAAGATCTAATATGGGACAGGGGGATCGGTGGCTACACCTTC
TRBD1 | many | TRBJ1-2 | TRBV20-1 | CSARGLQGARGYTF | TGCAGTGCTAGAGGGCTACAGGGGGCGAGGGGCTACACCTTC
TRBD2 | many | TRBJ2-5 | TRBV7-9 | CASSFTGLAGKETQYF | TGTGCCAGCAGCTTTACGGGACTAGCGGGAAAAGAGACCCAGTACTTC
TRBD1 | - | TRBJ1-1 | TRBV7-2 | CASSRGQNTGAFF | TGTGCCAGCAGCAGGGGACAGAACACTGGAGCTTTCTTT
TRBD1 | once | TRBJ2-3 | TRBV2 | CASSEEGTADTQYF | TGTGCCAGCAGTGAAGAGGGGACAGCAGATACGCAGTATTTT
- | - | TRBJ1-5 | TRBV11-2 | CASSAGTTSNQPQHF | TGTGCCAGCAGCGCCGGGACAACTAGCAATCAGCCCCAGCATTTT
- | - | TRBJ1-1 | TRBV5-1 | CASSLARGSSTEAFF | TGTGCCAGCAGCTTAGCGAGGGGGAGTAGCACTGAAGCTTTCTTT
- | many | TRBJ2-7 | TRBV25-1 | CASRDSSYEQYF | TGTGCCAGCAGGGACAGCTCCTACGAGCAGTACTTC